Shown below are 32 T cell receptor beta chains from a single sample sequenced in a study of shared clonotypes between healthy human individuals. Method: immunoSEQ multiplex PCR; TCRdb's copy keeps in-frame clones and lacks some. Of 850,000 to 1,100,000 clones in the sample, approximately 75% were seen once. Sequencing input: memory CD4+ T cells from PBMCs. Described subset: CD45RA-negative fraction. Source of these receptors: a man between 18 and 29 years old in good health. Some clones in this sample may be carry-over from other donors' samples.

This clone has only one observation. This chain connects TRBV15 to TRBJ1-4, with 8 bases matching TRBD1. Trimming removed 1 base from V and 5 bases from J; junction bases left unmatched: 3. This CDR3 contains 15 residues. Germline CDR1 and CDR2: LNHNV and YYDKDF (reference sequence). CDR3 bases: TGTGCCACCAGCAGAGGTTGGACAGGGAATGAAAAACTGTTTTTT. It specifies CATSRGWTGNEKLFF.

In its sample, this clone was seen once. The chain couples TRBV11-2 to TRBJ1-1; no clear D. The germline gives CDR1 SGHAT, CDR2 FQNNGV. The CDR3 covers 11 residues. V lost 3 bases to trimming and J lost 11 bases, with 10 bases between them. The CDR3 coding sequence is TGTGCCAGCAGCTTTAGTCAAGGGGCTTTCTTT. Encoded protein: CASSFSQGAFF.

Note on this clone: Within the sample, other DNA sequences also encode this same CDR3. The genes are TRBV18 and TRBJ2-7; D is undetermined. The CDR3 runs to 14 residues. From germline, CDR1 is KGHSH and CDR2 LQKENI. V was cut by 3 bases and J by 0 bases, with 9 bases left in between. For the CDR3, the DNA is TGTGCCAGCTCACCGGGGTCACGCTCCTACGAGCAGTACTTC. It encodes CASSPGSRSYEQYF.

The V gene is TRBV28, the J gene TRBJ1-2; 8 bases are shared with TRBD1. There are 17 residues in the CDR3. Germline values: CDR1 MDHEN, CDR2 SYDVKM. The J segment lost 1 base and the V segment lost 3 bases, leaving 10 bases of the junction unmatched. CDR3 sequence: CASSFIRPTGVNYGYTF. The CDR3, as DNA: TGTGCCAGCAGTTTTATTAGACCGACAGGGGTTAACTATGGCTACACCTTC.

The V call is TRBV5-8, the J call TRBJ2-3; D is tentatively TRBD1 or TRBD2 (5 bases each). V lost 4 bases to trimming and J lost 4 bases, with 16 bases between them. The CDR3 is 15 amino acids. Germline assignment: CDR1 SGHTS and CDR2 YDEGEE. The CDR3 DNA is TGTGCCAGCAGCGAACCGGGACGAATATCAGATACGCAGTATTTT. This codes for CASSEPGRISDTQYF.

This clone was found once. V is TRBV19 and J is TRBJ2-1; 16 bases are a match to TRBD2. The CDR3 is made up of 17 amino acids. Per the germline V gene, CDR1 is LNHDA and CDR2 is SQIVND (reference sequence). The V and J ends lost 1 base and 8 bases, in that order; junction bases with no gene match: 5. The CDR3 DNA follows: TGTGCCAGTAGTATAGGGGGACTAGCGGGAGGGCCCTATGAGCAGTTCTTC. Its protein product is CASSIGGLAGGPYEQFF.

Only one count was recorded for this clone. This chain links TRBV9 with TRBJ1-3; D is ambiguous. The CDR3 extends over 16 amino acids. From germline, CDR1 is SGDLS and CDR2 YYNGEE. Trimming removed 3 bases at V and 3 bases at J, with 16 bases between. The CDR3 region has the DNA TGTGCCAGCAGCGCAGATCCAGCTGGGATTGGAAACACCATATATTTT. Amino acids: CASSADPAGIGNTIYF. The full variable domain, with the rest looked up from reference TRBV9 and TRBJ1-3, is DSGVTQTPKHLITATGQRVTLRCSPRSGDLSVYWYQQSLDQGLQFLIQYYNGEERAKGNILERFSAQQFPDLHSELNLSSLELGDSALYFCASSADPAGIGNTIYFGEGSWLTVV.

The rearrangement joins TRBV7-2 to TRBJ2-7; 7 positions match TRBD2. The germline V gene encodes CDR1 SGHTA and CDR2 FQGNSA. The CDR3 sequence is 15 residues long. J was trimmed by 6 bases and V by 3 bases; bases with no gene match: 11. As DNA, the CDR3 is TGTGCCAGCAGCTTTAGGGGCGGGAGTTTGGGCGAGCAGTACTTC. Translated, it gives CASSFRGGSLGEQYF.

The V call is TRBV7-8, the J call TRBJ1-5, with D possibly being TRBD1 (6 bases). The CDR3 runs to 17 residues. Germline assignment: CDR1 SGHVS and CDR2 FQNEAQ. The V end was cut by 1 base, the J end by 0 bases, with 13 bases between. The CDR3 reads CASSLVGGGYSNQPQHF. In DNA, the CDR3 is TGTGCCAGCAGCTTAGTGGGGGGCGGGTATAGCAATCAGCCCCAGCATTTT.

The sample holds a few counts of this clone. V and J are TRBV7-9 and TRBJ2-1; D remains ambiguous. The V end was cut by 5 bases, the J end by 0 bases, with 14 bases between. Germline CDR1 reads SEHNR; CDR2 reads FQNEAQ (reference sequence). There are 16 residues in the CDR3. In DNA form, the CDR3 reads TGTGCCAGCAGCACCCGAGCAGGCCTCTCCTACAATGAGCAGTTCTTC. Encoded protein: CASSTRAGLSYNEQFF. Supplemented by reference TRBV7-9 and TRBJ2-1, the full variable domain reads DTGVSQNPRHKITKRGQNVTFRCDPISEHNRLYWYRQTLGQGPEFLTYFQNEAQLEKSRLLSDRFSAERPKGSFSTLEIQRTEQGDSAMYLCASSTRAGLSYNEQFFGPGTRLTVL.

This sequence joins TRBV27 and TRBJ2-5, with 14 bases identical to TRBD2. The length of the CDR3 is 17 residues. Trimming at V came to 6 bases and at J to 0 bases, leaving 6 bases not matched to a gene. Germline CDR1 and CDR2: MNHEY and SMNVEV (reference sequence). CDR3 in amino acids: CASRTSGRALYQETQYF. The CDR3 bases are TGTGCCAGCAGGACTAGCGGGAGGGCCTTGTACCAAGAGACCCAGTACTTC.

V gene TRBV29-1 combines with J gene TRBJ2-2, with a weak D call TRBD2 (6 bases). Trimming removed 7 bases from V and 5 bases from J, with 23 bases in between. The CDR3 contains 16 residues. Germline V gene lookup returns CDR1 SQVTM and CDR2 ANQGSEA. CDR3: CSALAEEGRGTGELFF. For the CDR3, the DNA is TGCAGCGCCCTCGCCGAGGAAGGGCGGGGTACCGGGGAGCTGTTTTTT.

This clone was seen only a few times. DNA of the CDR3: TGTGCCAGCAGCCCCTCTGAGGAGGTCAGGTACGAGCAGTACTTC. Protein sequence: CASSPSEEVRYEQYF. The chain combines TRBV6-6 with TRBJ2-7; D perhaps matches TRBD2 (5 bases). The CDR3 sequence is 15 residues long. The V gene's germline CDR1 is MNHNY and CDR2 SVGAGI (reference sequence). Trimming removed 6 bases from V and 4 bases from J, with 19 bases in between.

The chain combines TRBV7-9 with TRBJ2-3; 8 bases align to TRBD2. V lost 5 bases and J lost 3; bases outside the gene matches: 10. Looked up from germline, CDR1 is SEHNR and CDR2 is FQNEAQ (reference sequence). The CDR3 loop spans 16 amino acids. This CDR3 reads CASSPGGGGYTDTQYF. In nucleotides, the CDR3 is TGTGCCAGCAGCCCCGGGGGGGGCGGTTATACAGATACGCAGTATTTT.

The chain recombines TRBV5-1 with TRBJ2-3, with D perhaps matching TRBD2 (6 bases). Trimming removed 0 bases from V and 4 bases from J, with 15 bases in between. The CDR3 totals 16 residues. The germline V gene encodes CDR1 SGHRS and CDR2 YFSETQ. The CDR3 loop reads CASSLEIAEGSDTQYF. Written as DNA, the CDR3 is TGCGCCAGCAGCTTGGAAATAGCGGAGGGTTCAGATACGCAGTATTTT.

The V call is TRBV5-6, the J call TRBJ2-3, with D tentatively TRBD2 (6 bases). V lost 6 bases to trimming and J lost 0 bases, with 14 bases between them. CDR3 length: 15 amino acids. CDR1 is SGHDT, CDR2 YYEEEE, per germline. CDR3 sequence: CASTRGTSSTDTQYF. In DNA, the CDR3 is TGTGCCAGCACGCGAGGGACTTCAAGCACAGATACGCAGTATTTT.

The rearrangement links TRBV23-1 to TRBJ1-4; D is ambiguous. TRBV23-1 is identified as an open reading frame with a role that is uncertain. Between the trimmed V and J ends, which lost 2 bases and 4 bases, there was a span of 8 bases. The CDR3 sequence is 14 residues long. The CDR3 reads CASSQLAYNEKLFF. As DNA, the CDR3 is TGCGCCAGCAGTCAACTCGCCTATAATGAAAAACTGTTTTTT.

In nucleotides, the CDR3 is TGTGCCAGCTCACGGGCAGCCACTAACTATGGCTACACCTTC. Protein sequence: CASSRAATNYGYTF. The chain combines TRBV18 with TRBJ1-2; D call uncertain. The germline V gene encodes CDR1 KGHSH and CDR2 LQKENI. With 4 bases removed from V and 0 bases from J, the gap between germline ends came to 9 bases. The length of the CDR3 is 14 residues.

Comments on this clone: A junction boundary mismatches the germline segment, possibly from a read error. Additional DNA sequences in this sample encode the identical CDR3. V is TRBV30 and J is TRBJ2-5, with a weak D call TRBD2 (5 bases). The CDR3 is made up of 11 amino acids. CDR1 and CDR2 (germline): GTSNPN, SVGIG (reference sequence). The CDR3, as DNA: TGTGCCTGGAGTCCCGGGGAGACACAGTACTTC. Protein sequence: CAWSPGETQYF.

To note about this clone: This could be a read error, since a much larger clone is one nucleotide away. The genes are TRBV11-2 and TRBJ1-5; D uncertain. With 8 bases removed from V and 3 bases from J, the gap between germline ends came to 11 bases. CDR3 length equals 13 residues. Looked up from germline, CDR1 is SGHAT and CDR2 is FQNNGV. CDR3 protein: CASWQFDNQPQHF. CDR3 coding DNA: TGTGCCAGCTGGCAGTTTGACAATCAGCCCCAGCATTTT.

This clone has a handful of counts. This CDR3 is CSVARATEAFF. CDR3 nucleotides: TGCAGCGTTGCCAGGGCCACTGAAGCTTTCTTT. The chain couples TRBV29-1 to TRBJ1-1; D is possibly TRBD1 (5 bases). V lost 4 bases, J lost 4 bases, and 7 bases lay in between. Germline CDR1 SQVTM, CDR2 ANQGSEA. The CDR3 length is 11 residues.

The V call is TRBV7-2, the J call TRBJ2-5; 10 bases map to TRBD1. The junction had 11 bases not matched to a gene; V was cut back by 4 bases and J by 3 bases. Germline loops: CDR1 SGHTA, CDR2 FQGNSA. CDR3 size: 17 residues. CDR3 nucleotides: TGTGCCAGCAGCTCCTTCCCGGGACAGGGGACCGAAGAGACCCAGTACTTC. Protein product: CASSSFPGQGTEETQYF.

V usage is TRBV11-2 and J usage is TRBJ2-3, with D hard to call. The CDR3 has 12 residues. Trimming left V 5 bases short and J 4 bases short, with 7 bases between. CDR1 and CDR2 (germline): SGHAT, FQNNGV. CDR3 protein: CASSALADTQYF. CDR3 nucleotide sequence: TGTGCCAGCAGCGCATTGGCAGATACGCAGTATTTT.

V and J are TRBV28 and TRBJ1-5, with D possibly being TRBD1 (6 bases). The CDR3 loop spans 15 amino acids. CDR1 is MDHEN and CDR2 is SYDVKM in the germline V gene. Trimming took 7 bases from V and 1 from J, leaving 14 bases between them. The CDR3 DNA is TGTGCCAGCATAGGGGGGGTACGAAGCAATCAGCCCCAGCATTTT. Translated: CASIGGVRSNQPQHF.

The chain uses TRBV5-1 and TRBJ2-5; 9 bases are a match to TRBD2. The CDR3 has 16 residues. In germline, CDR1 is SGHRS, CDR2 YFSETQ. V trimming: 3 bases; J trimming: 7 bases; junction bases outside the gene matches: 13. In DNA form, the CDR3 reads TGCGCCAGCAGCTCCCTCCGGCATCAAGCGGGAGGGACCCAGTACTTC. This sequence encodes CASSSLRHQAGGTQYF. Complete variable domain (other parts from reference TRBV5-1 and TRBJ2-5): KAGVTQTPRYLIKTRGQQVTLSCSPISGHRSVSWYQQTPGQGLQFLFEYFSETQRNKGNFPGRFSGRQFSNSRSEMNVSTLELGDSALYLCASSSLRHQAGGTQYFGPGTRLLVL.

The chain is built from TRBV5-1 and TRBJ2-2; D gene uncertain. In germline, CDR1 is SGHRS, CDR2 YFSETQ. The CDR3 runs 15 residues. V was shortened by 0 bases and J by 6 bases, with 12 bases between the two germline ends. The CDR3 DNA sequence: TGCGCCAGCAGCTTGGACCCAAACGCGGCCGGGGAGCTGTTTTTT. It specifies CASSLDPNAAGELFF.

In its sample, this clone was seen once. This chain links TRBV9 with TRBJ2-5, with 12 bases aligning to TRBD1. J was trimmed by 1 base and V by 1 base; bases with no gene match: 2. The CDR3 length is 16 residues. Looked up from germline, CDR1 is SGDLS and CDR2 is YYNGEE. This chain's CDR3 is CASSVRDRGLQETQYF. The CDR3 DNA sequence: TGTGCCAGCAGCGTAAGGGACAGGGGGCTCCAAGAGACCCAGTACTTC.

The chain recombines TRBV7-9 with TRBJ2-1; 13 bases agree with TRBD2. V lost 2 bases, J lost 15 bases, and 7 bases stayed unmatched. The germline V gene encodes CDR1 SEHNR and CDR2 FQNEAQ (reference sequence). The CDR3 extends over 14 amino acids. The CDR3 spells CASSLPGLAGKGFF. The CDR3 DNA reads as TGTGCCAGCAGCTTACCGGGACTAGCGGGAAAGGGGTTCTTC. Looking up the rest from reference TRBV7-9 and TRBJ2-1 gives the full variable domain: DTGVSQNPRHKITKRGQNVTFRCDPISEHNRLYWYRQTLGQGPEFLTYFQNEAQLEKSRLLSDRFSAERPKGSFSTLEIQRTEQGDSAMYLCASSLPGLAGKGFFGPGTRLTVL.

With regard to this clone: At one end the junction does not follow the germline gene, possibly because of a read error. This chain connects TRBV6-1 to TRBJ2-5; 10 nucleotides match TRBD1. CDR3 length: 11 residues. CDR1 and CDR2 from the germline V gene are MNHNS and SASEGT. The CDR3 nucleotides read TGTGCCAGCAGTGAAGAGGGACAGGGGAACTTC. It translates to CASSEEGQGNF.

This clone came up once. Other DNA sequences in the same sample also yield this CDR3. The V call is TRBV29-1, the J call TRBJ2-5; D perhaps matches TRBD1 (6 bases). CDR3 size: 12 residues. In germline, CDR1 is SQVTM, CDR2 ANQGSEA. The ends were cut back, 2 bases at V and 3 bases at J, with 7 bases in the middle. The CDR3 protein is CSVESGEETQYF. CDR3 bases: TGCAGCGTTGAATCAGGGGAAGAGACCCAGTACTTC. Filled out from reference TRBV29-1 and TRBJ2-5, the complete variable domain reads SAVISQKPSRDICQRGTSLTIQCQVDSQVTMMFWYRQQPGQSLTLIATANQGSEATYESGFVIDKFPISRPNLTFSTLTVSNMSPEDSSIYLCSVESGEETQYFGPGTRLLVL.

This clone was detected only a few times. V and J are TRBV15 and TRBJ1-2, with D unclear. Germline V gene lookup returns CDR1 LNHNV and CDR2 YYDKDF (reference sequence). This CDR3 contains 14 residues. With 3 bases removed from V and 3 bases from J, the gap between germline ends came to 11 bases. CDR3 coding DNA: TGTGCCACCAGCAGGGATGTATGGGACTATGGCTACACCTTC. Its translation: CATSRDVWDYGYTF.

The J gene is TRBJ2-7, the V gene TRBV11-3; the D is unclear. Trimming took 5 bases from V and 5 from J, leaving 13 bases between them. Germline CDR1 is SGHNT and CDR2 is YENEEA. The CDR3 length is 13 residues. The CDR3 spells CASSVGPVHEQYF. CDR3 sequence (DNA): TGTGCCAGCAGCGTGGGTCCTGTCCACGAGCAGTACTTC.